The sequence of this TCR beta chain was determined in a study of blood T cell repertoires in COVID-19. Study in general: Acute-phase and convalescent COVID-19 samples originated in the United States, Italy and Spain. Sources were T cells, B-cell-depleted T cells, or PBMCs; the material itself was cDNA or gDNA.

Germline values: CDR1 SGHKS, CDR2 YYEKEE (reference sequence). CDR3 length: 17 residues. J was trimmed by 0 bases and V by 3 bases; bases with no gene match: 9. Under the authors' procedure: The authors estimated nucleated cell counts from reference gene primer amplification. Sequencing was performed with immunoSEQ multiplex PCR; in TCRdb, only in-frame clones are kept and a portion is missing. V, J and clone size derive from that table, while D and trimming were established from the DNA sequence. The table records approximately 200,000 clones, about 87% of them present only once. The sample consisted of peripheral blood. This clonotype was sampled from a man in his fifties or sixties who had recovered from COVID-19. The chain is built from TRBV5-5 and TRBJ1-1; 9 bases fit TRBD1. CDR3 DNA sequence: TGTGCCAGCAGCTCCCGGACAGGGGAGGGCATGAACACTGAAGCTTTCTTT. It yields the protein CASSSRTGEGMNTEAFF. Based on the CDR3 plus reference TRBV5-5 and TRBJ1-1, the full variable domain is DAGVTQSPTHLIKTRGQQVTLRCSPISGHKSVSWYQQVLGQGPQFIFQYYEKEERGRGNFPDRFSARQFPNYSSELNVNALLLGDSALYLCASSSRTGEGMNTEAFFGQGTRLTVV.